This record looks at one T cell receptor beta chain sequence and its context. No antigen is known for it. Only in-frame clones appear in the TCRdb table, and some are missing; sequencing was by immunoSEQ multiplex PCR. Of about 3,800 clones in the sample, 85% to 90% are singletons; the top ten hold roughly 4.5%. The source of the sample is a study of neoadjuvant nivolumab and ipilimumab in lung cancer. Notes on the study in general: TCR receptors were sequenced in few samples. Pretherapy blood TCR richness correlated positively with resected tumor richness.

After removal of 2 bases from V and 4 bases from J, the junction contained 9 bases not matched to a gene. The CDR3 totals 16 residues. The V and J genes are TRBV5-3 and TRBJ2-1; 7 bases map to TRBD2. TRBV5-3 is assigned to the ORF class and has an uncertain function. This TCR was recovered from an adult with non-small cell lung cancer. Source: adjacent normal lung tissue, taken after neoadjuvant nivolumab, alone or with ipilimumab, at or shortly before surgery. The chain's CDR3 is CARSFLRLADYNEQFF. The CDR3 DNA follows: TGTGCCAGAAGCTTTCTTCGGCTAGCGGATTACAATGAGCAGTTCTTC.